This T cell receptor (beta chain) was obtained from a study of blood T cells in healthy people across ages. The CDR3 spans 16 residues. V gave up 0 bases and J gave up 0 bases, with 9 bases separating them. Germline CDR1 is SGHRS and CDR2 is YFSETQ. Then a second PCR, running roughly 7 to 11 cycles, was carried out with a sample-barcoded 5' primer and a J-beta primer mix. MiXCR was run by TCRdb on the 5' RACE reads, yielding one entry per CDR3 protein. The sample carries 870,000 or so distinct CDR3 sequences, about 28% recorded once. As for this clonotype: Its antigen remains unknown. Since a much larger clone is just one base distant, this may be a read error.

Study outcomes and limitations: Both naive CD4+ cell counts and diversity were greater in long-lived donors than in aged donors.

The V and J genes are TRBV5-1 and TRBJ1-4; no clear D gene. Sequences were obtained from blood. This clonotype originated in a woman of 80 years or more in good health. As DNA, the CDR3 is TGCGCCAGCAGCTTGGGTGTCGGGTCAACTAATGAAAAACTGTTTTTT. It yields the protein CASSLGVGSTNEKLFF. The variable domain in full, with the rest retrieved from reference TRBV5-1 and TRBJ1-4, is KAGVTQTPRYLIKTRGQQVTLSCSPISGHRSVSWYQQTPGQGLQFLFEYFSETQRNKGNFPGRFSGRQFSNSRSEMNVSTLELGDSALYLCASSLGVGSTNEKLFFGSGTQLSVL.